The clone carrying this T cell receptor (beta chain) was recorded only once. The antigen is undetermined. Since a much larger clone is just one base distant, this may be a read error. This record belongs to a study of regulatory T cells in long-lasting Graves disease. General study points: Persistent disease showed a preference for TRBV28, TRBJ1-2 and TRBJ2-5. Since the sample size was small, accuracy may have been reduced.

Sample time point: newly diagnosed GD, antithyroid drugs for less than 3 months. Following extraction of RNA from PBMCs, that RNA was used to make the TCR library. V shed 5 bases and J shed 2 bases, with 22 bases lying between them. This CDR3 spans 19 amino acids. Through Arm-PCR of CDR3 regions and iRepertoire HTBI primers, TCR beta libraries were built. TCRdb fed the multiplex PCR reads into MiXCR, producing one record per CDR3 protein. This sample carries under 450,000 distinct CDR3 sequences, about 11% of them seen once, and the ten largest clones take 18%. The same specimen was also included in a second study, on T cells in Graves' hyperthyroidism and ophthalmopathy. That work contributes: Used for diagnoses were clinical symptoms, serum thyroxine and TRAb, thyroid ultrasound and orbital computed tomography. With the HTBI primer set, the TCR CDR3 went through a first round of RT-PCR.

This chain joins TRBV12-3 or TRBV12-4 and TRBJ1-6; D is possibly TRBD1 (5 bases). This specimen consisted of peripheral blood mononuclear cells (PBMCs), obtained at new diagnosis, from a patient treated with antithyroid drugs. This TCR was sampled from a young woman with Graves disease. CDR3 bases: TGTGCCAGCAGTAACCCCAGCATTGGGGACGGCACCTATAATTCACCCCTCCACTTT. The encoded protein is CASSNPSIGDGTYNSPLHF.